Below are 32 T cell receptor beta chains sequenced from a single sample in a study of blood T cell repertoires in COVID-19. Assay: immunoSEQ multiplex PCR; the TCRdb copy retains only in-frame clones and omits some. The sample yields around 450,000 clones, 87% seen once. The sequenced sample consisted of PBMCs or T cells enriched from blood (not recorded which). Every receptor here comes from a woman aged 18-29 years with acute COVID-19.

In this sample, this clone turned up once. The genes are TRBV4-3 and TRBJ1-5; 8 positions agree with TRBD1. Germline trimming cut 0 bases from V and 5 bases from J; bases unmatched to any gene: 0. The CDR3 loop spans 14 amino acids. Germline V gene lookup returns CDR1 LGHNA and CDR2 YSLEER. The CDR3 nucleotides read TGCGCCAGCAGCCAAGACAGGGGGCATCAGCCCCAGCATTTT. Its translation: CASSQDRGHQPQHF.

CDR3 loop: CASRDPVDTQYF. The CDR3, as DNA: TGTGCCAGCCGGGATCCCGTGGATACGCAGTATTTT. The chain employs TRBV2 and TRBJ2-3; D is perhaps TRBD2 (5 bases). Per the germline V gene, CDR1 is SNHLY and CDR2 is FYNNEI. V was trimmed by 8 bases and J by 6 bases, leaving 12 bases between them. The CDR3 runs to 12 residues.

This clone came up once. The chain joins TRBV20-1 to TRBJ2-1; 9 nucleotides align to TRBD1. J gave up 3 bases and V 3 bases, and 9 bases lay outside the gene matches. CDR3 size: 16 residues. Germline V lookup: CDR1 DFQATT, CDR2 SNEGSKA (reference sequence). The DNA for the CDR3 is TGCAGTGCTAGTGTACAGGGGGCGCCCCTCTACAATGAGCAGTTCTTC. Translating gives CSASVQGAPLYNEQFF.

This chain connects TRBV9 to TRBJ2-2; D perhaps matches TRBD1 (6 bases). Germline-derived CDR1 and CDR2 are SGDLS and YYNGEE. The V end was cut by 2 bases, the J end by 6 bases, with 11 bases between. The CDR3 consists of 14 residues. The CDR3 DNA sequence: TGTGCCAGCAGCGTCCGGACAGTCCCCGGGGAGCTGTTTTTT. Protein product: CASSVRTVPGELFF.

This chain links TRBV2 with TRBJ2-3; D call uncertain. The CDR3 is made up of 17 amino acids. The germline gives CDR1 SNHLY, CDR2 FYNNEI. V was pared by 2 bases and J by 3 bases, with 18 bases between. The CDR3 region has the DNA TGTGCCAGCAGTGAAAGTGCGCTCCATCCCGGGACAGATACGCAGTATTTT. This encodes CASSESALHPGTDTQYF.

CDR3 bases: TGTGCCAGCAGTGAAGCGATCAAGGGGGTACGATATGGCTACACCTTC. It specifies CASSEAIKGVRYGYTF. The V call is TRBV6-1, the J call TRBJ1-2; a possible D gene is TRBD1 (6 bases). The V end lost 0 bases, the J end lost 5 bases, and 16 bases lay between the germline ends. From germline, CDR1 is MNHNS and CDR2 SASEGT. The CDR3 sequence is 16 residues long.

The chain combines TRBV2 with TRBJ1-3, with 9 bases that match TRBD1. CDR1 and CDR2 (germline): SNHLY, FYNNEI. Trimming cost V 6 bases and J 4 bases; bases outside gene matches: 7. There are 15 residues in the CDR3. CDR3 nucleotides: TGTGCCAGCAGAGCGGACAGGGGAGAAGGAAACACCATATATTTT. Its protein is CASRADRGEGNTIYF.

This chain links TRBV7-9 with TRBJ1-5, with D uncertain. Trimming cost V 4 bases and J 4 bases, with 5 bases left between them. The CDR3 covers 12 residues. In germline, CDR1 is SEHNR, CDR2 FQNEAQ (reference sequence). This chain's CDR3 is CASSYRNQPQHF. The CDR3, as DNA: TGTGCCAGCAGCTACCGGAATCAGCCCCAGCATTTT. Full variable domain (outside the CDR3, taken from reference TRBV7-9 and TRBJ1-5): DTGVSQNPRHKITKRGQNVTFRCDPISEHNRLYWYRQTLGQGPEFLTYFQNEAQLEKSRLLSDRFSAERPKGSFSTLEIQRTEQGDSAMYLCASSYRNQPQHFGDGTRLSIL.

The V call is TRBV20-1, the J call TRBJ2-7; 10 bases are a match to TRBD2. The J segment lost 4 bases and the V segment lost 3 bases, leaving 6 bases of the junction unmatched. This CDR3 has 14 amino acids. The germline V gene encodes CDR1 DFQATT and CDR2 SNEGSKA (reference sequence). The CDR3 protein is CSASLSGGQYEQYF. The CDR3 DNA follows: TGCAGTGCTAGTCTTAGCGGGGGGCAATACGAGCAGTACTTC.

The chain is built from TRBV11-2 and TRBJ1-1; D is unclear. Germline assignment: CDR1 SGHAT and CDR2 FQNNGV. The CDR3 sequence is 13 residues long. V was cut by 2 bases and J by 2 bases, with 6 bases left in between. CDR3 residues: CASSLIQNTEAFF. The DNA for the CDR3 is TGTGCCAGCAGCTTAATCCAAAACACTGAAGCTTTCTTT.

The CDR3 region has the DNA TGTGCTAGTGGTTTGGCCCGAGGAGAGAACACTGAAGCTTTCTTT. This codes for CASGLARGENTEAFF. The V and J genes are TRBV12-5 and TRBJ1-1, with unresolved D. From germline, CDR1 is LGHNT and CDR2 FRNRAP. The length of the CDR3 is 15 residues. The germline V and J ends were trimmed by 1 base and 1 base, with 10 bases remaining between them. The complete variable domain, with remaining parts taken from reference TRBV12-5 and TRBJ1-1, reads DARVTQTPRHKVTEMGQEVTMRCQPILGHNTVFWYRQTMMQGLELLAYFRNRAPLDDSGMPKDRFSAEMPDATLATLKIQPSEPRDSAVYFCASGLARGENTEAFFGQGTRLTVV.

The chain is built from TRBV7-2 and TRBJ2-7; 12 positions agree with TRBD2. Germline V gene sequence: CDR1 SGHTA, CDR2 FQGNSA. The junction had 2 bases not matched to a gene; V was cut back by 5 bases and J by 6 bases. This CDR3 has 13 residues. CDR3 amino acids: CASSQTSGGEQYF. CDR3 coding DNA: TGTGCCAGCAGCCAGACTAGCGGGGGCGAGCAGTACTTC.

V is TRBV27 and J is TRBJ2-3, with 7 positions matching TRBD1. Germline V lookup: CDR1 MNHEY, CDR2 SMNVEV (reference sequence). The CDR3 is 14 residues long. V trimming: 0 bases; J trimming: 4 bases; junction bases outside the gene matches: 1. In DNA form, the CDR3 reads TGTGCCAGCAGTTTATCTACAGGGGCAGATACGCAGTATTTT. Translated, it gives CASSLSTGADTQYF.

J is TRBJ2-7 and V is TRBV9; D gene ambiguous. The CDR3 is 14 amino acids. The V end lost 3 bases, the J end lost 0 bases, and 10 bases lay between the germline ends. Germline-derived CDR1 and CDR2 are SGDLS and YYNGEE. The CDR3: CASSAAVGSYEQYF. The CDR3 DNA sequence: TGTGCCAGCAGCGCCGCGGTGGGCTCCTACGAGCAGTACTTC. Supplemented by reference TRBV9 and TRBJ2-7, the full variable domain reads DSGVTQTPKHLITATGQRVTLRCSPRSGDLSVYWYQQSLDQGLQFLIQYYNGEERAKGNILERFSAQQFPDLHSELNLSSLELGDSALYFCASSAAVGSYEQYFGPGTRLTVT.

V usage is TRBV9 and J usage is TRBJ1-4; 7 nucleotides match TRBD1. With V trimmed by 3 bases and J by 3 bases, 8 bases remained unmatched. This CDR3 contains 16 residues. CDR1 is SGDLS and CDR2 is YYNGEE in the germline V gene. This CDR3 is CASSEGAEFANEKLFF. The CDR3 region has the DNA TGTGCCAGCAGCGAGGGGGCTGAGTTCGCTAATGAAAAACTGTTTTTT.

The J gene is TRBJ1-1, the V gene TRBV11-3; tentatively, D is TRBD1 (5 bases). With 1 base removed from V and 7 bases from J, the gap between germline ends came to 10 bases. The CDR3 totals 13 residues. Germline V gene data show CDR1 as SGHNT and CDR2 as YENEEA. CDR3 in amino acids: CASSLVPGGEAFF. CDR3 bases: TGTGCCAGCAGCTTAGTCCCCGGGGGTGAAGCTTTCTTT.

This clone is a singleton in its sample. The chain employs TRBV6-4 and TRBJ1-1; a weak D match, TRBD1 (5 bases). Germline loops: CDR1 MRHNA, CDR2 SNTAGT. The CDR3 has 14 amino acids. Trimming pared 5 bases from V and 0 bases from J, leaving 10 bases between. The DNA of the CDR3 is TGTGCCAGCAGTTGCGCAGGGTTGAACACTGAAGCTTTCTTT. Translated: CASSCAGLNTEAFF.

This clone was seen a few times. This CDR3 reads CATSRETGGQPQHF. In DNA, the CDR3 is TGTGCCACCAGCAGAGAAACAGGGGGTCAGCCCCAGCATTTT. This chain uses TRBV15 with TRBJ1-5; 8 bases agree with TRBD1. CDR1 is LNHNV, CDR2 YYDKDF, per germline (reference sequence). V was pared by 0 bases and J by 6 bases, with 1 base of the junction left unmatched. The CDR3 consists of 14 residues. Full variable domain (outside the CDR3, taken from reference TRBV15 and TRBJ1-5): DAMVIQNPRYQVTQFGKPVTLSCSQTLNHNVMYWYQQKSSQAPKLLFHYYDKDFNNEADTPDNFQSRRPNTSFCFLDIRSPGLGDTAMYLCATSRETGGQPQHFGDGTRLSIL.

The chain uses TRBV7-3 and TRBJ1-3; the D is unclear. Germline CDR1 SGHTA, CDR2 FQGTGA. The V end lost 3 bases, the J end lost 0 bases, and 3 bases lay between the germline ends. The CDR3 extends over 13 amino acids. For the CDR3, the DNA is TGTGCCAGCAGCTTCAACTCTGGAAACACCATATATTTT. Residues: CASSFNSGNTIYF.

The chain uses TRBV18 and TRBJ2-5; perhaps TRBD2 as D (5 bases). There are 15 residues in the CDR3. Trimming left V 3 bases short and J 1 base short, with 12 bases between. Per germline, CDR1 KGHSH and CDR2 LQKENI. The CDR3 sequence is CASSPQLEVQETQYF. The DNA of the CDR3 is TGTGCCAGCTCACCTCAACTAGAAGTCCAAGAGACCCAGTACTTC.

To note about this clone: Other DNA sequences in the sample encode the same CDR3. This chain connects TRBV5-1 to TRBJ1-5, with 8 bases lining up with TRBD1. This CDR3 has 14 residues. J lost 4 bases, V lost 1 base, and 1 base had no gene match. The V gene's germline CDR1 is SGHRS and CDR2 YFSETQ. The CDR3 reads CASSLTGGNQPQHF. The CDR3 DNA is TGCGCCAGCAGCTTGACAGGGGGGAATCAGCCCCAGCATTTT.

The CDR3: CATSQGVQAGGSSYNEQFF. The CDR3 nucleotides read TGTGCCACCAGTCAAGGTGTCCAAGCGGGAGGGAGCTCCTACAATGAGCAGTTCTTC. The chain employs TRBV24-1 and TRBJ2-1, with 10 nucleotides matching TRBD2. Germline CDR1 KGHDR, CDR2 SFDVKD. The CDR3 totals 19 residues. V shed 6 bases and J 0 bases; nucleotides not matched to a gene: 13.

CDR3 sequence: CASSPGQGVYEQYF. Written as DNA, the CDR3 is TGTGCCAGCTCACCGGGACAGGGGGTGTACGAGCAGTACTTC. The chain couples TRBV18 to TRBJ2-7, with 11 positions matching TRBD1. This CDR3 has 14 amino acids. Germline V CDR1 and CDR2: KGHSH, LQKENI. Germline trimming cut 3 bases from V and 4 bases from J; bases unmatched to any gene: 2.

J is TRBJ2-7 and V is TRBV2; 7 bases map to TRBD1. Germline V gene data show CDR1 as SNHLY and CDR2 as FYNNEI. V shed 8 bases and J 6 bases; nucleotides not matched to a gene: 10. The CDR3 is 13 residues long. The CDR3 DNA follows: TGTGCCAGCCGAAAAGGGGGCAGCGGCGAGCAGTACTTC. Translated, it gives CASRKGGSGEQYF.

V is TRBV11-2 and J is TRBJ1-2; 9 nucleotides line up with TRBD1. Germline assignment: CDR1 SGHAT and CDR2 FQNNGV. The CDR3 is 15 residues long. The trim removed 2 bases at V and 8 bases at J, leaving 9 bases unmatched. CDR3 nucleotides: TGTGCCAGCAGCTTATCAGGACAGGGGCTTTACGGCTACACCTTC. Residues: CASSLSGQGLYGYTF.

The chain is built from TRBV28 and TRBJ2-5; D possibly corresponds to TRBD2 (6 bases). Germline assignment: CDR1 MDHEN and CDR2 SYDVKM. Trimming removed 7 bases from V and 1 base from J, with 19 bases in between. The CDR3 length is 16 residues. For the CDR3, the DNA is TGTGCCAGCATCCCCCTCGTTAGGAGGGTCCAAGAGACCCAGTACTTC. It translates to CASIPLVRRVQETQYF.

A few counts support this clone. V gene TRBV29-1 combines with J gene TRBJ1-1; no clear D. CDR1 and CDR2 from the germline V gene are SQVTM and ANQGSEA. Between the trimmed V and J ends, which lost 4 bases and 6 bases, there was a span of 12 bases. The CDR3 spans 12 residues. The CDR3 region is CSVGAGGPEAFF. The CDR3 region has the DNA TGCAGCGTTGGGGCAGGAGGCCCTGAAGCTTTCTTT.

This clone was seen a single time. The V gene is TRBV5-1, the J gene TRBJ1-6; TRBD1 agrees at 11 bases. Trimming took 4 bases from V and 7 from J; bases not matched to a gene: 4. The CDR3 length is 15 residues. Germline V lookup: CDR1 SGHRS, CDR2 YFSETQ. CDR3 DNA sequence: TGCGCCAGCAGCAAGGGACAGGGGGGCAATTCACCCCTCCACTTT. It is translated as CASSKGQGGNSPLHF. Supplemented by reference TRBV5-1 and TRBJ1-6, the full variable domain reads KAGVTQTPRYLIKTRGQQVTLSCSPISGHRSVSWYQQTPGQGLQFLFEYFSETQRNKGNFPGRFSGRQFSNSRSEMNVSTLELGDSALYLCASSKGQGGNSPLHFGNGTRLTVT.

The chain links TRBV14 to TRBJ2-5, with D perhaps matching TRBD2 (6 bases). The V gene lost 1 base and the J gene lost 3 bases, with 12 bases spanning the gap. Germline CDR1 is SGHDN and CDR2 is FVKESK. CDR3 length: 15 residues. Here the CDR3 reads CASSQVRGLKETQYF. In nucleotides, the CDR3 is TGTGCCAGCAGCCAAGTTCGGGGGTTAAAAGAGACCCAGTACTTC.

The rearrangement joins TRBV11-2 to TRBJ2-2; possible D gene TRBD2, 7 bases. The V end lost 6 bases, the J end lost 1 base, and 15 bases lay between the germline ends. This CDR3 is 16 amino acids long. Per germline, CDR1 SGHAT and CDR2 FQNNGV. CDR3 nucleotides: TGTGCCAGCAGGCCCCGAGGGGGGGGGAACACCGGGGAGCTGTTTTTT. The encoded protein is CASRPRGGGNTGELFF.

The CDR3 loop is CASITGGLGRDSYEQYF. The DNA of the CDR3 is TGTGCCAGCATTACAGGGGGTCTTGGGCGGGACTCGTACGAGCAGTACTTC. The chain employs TRBV2 and TRBJ2-7, with 8 bases matching TRBD1. The V and J ends lost 7 bases and 4 bases, in that order; junction bases with no gene match: 18. This CDR3 region has 17 residues. Germline V gene data show CDR1 as SNHLY and CDR2 as FYNNEI.

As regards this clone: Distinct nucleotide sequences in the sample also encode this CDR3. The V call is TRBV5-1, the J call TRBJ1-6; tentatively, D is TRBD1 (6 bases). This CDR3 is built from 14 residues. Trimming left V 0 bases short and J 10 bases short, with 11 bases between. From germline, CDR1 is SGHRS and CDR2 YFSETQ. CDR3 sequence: CASSLGQGNSPLHF. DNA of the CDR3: TGCGCCAGCAGCTTGGGCCAGGGGAACTCACCCCTCCACTTT.